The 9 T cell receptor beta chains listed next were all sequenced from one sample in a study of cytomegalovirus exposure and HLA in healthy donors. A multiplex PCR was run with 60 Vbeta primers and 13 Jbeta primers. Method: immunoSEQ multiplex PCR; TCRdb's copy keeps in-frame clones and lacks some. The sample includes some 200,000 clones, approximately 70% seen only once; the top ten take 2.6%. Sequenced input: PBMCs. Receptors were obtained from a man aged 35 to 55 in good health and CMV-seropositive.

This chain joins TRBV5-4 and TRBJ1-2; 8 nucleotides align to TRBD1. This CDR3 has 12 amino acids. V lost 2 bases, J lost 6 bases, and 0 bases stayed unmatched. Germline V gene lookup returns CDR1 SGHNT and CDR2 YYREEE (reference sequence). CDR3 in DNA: TGTGCCAGCAGCTTACAGGGGGATGGCTACACCTTC. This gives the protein CASSLQGDGYTF.

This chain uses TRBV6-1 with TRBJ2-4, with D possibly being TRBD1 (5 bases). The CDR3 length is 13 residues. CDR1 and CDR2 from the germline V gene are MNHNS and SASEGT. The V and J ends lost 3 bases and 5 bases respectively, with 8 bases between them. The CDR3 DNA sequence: TGTGCCAGCAGTGATGGGGCCGAAAACATTCAGTACTTC. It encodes CASSDGAENIQYF.

Here the CDR3 DNA reads TGTGCCAGCTACGCGGACAATAATCAGCCCCAGCATTTT. Protein sequence: CASYADNNQPQHF. The V call is TRBV2, the J call TRBJ1-5; D may be TRBD1 (5 bases). The CDR3 is made up of 13 amino acids. V was clipped by 8 bases and J by 4 bases, with 12 bases between them. Germline CDR1 and CDR2: SNHLY and FYNNEI. Combining the CDR3 with reference TRBV2 and TRBJ1-5 gives the whole variable domain EPEVTQTPSHQVTQMGQEVILRCVPISNHLYFYWYRQILGQKVEFLVSFYNNEISEKSEIFDDQFSVERPDGSNFTLKIRSTKLEDSAMYFCASYADNNQPQHFGDGTRLSIL.

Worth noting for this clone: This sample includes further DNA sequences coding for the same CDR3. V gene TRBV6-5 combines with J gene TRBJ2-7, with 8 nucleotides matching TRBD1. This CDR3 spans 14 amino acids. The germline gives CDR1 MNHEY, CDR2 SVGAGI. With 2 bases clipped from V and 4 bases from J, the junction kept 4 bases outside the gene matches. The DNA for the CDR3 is TGTGCCAGCAGTTACGCAGGGGGCTTATACGAGCAGTACTTC. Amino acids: CASSYAGGLYEQYF.

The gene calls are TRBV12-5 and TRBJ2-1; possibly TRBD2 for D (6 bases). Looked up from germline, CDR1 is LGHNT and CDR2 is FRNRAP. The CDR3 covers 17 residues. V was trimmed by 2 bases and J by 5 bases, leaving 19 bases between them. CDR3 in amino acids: CASGLQTSGQVDNEQFF. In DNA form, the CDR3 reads TGTGCTAGTGGTTTGCAGACAAGCGGGCAAGTTGACAATGAGCAGTTCTTC. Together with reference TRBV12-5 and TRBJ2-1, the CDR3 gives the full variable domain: DARVTQTPRHKVTEMGQEVTMRCQPILGHNTVFWYRQTMMQGLELLAYFRNRAPLDDSGMPKDRFSAEMPDATLATLKIQPSEPRDSAVYFCASGLQTSGQVDNEQFFGPGTRLTVL.

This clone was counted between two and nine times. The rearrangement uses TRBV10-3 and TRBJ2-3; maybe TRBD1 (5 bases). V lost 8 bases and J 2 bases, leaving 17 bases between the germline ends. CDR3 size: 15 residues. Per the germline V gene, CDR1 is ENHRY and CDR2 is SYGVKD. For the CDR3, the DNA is TGTGCCATCGGGGCGCTAGGGAAAGACACAGATACGCAGTATTTT. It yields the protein CAIGALGKDTDTQYF.

CDR3 sequence (DNA): TGTGCCAGCAGCTCCTTGACACAGGGAAATTATGGCTACACCTTC. Its translation: CASSSLTQGNYGYTF. This chain links TRBV5-4 with TRBJ1-2, with D possibly matching TRBD1 (6 bases). CDR1 and CDR2 (germline): SGHNT, YYREEE (reference sequence). The CDR3 runs 15 residues. V lost 3 bases and J 5 bases, leaving 17 bases between the germline ends.

The CDR3 loop is CASSPRDRRGTIYF. The CDR3 nucleotides are TGTGCCAGCAGCCCCCGGGACAGAAGGGGAACCATATATTTT. This sequence joins TRBV7-2 and TRBJ1-3; 7 nucleotides line up with TRBD1. The CDR3 length is 14 residues. The ends lost 5 bases at V and 10 bases at J; junction bases unmatched: 11. Germline CDR1 and CDR2: SGHTA and FQGNSA.

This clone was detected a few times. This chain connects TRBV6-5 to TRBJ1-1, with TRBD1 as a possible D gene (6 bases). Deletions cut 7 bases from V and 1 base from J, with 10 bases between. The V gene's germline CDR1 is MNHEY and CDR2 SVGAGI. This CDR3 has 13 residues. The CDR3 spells CASTRQANTEAFF. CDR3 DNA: TGTGCCAGCACCAGACAGGCGAACACTGAAGCTTTCTTT.